This TCR beta chain derives from a study of blood T cell repertoires in COVID-19. Clones were sequenced by immunoSEQ multiplex PCR, and TCRdb holds only the in-frame ones, with some missing. Here the sample spans under 350,000 clones, around nine tenths being singletons. Trimming cost V 6 bases and J 4 bases, with 16 bases left between them. There are 14 residues in the CDR3. Germline assignment: CDR1 MDHEN and CDR2 SYDVKM. The rearrangement links TRBV28 to TRBJ2-7; D is uncertain. The sequencing sample was made of peripheral blood. The sequence came from a man aged 70-80 years with acute or convalescent COVID-19. CDR3 DNA sequence: TGTGCCAGCAGCTTACTGACTTATAATTACGAGCAGTACTTC. This sequence encodes CASSLLTYNYEQYF.